Below are 5 T cell receptor beta chains sequenced from a single sample in a study of radiation and T cells in renal cell carcinoma (dated by TCRdb to about 2020). Receptors were amplified or captured by the immunoSEQ multiplex PCR assay. Held by TCRdb, this immuneACCESS table contains in-frame sequences only and omits some clones. Under half of the omission traces to an unresolved V gene where checked; the cause of the rest is unknown. This sample comprises around 120,000 clones, 75% to 90% of them detected only once. Under 2.5% of the sample rests with the top ten. The time point label for this specimen denotes: blood 2 weeks post-SBRT. In the paper's terms, the treatment or condition label means: 15 Gy SBRT to primary tumor, nephrectomy 4 weeks later. The sequenced sample was blood, obtained from a patient whose treatment included radiotherapy and nephrectomy. The receptors shown here come from a woman aged 55-69 years with renal cell carcinoma.

The chain combines TRBV2 with TRBJ1-1; D is ambiguous. V lost 4 bases to trimming and J lost 6 bases, with 3 bases between them. This CDR3 region has 10 residues. CDR1 and CDR2 from the germline V gene are SNHLY and FYNNEI. The CDR3: CASSGPEAFF. DNA for the CDR3: TGTGCCAGCAGTGGCCCTGAAGCTTTCTTT.

The rearrangement uses TRBV15 and TRBJ2-5; TRBD1 agrees at 10 bases. The trim removed 3 bases at V and 5 bases at J, leaving 9 bases unmatched. CDR3 length: 16 residues. From germline, CDR1 is LNHNV and CDR2 YYDKDF (reference sequence). The CDR3 region has the DNA TGTGCCACCAGCAGTCTTTGGACAGGGGGAGGCGAGACCCAGTACTTC. Its translation: CATSSLWTGGGETQYF.

The rearrangement links TRBV7-8 to TRBJ1-1; D remains unclear. V was clipped by 1 base and J by 5 bases, with 5 bases between them. Germline-derived CDR1 and CDR2 are SGHVS and FQNEAQ. The CDR3 consists of 12 residues. This CDR3 reads CASSLGWTEAFF. Here the CDR3 DNA reads TGTGCCAGCAGCTTAGGTTGGACTGAAGCTTTCTTT.

The gene calls are TRBV7-2 and TRBJ2-7; 10 nucleotides agree with TRBD2. The CDR3 runs to 16 residues. With V trimmed by 6 bases and J by 6 bases, 14 bases remained unmatched. CDR1 is SGHTA and CDR2 is FQGNSA in the germline V gene. The CDR3 loop is CASSYPQASGRREQYF. In nucleotides, the CDR3 is TGTGCCAGCAGTTACCCTCAGGCTAGCGGGAGACGCGAGCAGTACTTC.

Here the CDR3 reads CASSQELASAEQYF. CDR3 bases: TGTGCCAGCAGCCAAGAATTGGCTAGCGCCGAGCAGTACTTC. The chain joins TRBV4-2 to TRBJ2-7; TRBD2 might be the D (6 bases). V gave up 0 bases and J gave up 6 bases, with 12 bases separating them. CDR1 LGHNA and CDR2 YNFKEQ come from the germline V gene. The CDR3 sequence is 14 residues long.